This T cell receptor beta chain originates from a study of siplizumab effects on memory and regulatory T cells. Study observations and caveats: Whether the proliferating Tregs (from siplizumab cultures) were suppressive was not confirmed.

J was trimmed by 5 bases and V by 4 bases; bases with no gene match: 7. Germline-derived CDR1 and CDR2 are SGHRS and YFSETQ. The CDR3 is 14 residues long. TCRdb keeps only in-frame clones here, not all; method: immunoSEQ multiplex PCR. The sample includes 100,000 or so clones, about 90% of them seen just once. This clone was observed a single time. No antigen is known for it. The chain is built from TRBV5-1 and TRBJ1-1; 8 nucleotides agree with TRBD1. Material: Tregs sorted from blood. This TCR was sampled from a human donor in good health. CDR3 nucleotide sequence: TGCGCCAGCAGCCGTGACAGGGGTCAGACTGAAGCTTTCTTT. This encodes CASSRDRGQTEAFF. Based on the CDR3 plus reference TRBV5-1 and TRBJ1-1, the full variable domain is KAGVTQTPRYLIKTRGQQVTLSCSPISGHRSVSWYQQTPGQGLQFLFEYFSETQRNKGNFPGRFSGRQFSNSRSEMNVSTLELGDSALYLCASSRDRGQTEAFFGQGTRLTVV.